This T cell receptor beta chain is from a study of PD-L1 blockade in urothelial cancer. Study background: Each participant's history included 0 to 3 prior chemotherapy regimens. Researchers looked at the blood 3 weeks (second dose) and 6 weeks after treatment began. Overall study findings and caveats: Better survival was predicted by below-median pretreatment blood TCR clonality.

Every PCR was spiked with synthetic TCR analog templates. TCRdb's copy holds only in-frame clones and misses some; the assay was immunoSEQ multiplex PCR. The sample contains 45,000 to 50,000 clones, approximately 90% of which appear only once. Between the trimmed V and J ends, which lost 1 base and 4 bases, there was a span of 8 bases. Germline CDR1 MNHNS, CDR2 SASEGT. The CDR3 spans 14 residues. About this clone: Its antigen is currently unknown.

Material: PBMCs, obtained around atezolizumab (anti-PD-L1) treatment. The chain has TRBV6-1 and TRBJ1-3, with D unclear. The clonotype originates from a man of 80 years or more with urothelial cancer. The CDR3 spells CASSEDGRGNTIYF. The CDR3 nucleotides read TGTGCCAGCAGTGAAGATGGGAGGGGAAACACCATATATTTT.